The 32 T cell receptor beta chains given below trace back to one sample, sequenced in a study of OX40 agonist ivuxolimab in advanced cancers. The protocol was immunoSEQ multiplex PCR, while the TCRdb copy is restricted to in-frame clones and leaves out a portion. The sample yields tens of thousands of clones, more than 75% seen once. Sample: CD4+ or CD8+ T cells sorted from blood, taken in a trial of the OX40 agonist ivuxolimab. Receptor source: an adult with an advanced solid tumor such as melanoma, head and neck, liver or kidney cancer.

The chain recombines TRBV7-3 with TRBJ1-2, with a weak D call TRBD1 (5 bases). V lost 0 bases and J lost 7, with 9 bases in between. Per the germline V gene, CDR1 is SGHTA and CDR2 is FQGTGA. There are 13 residues in the CDR3. The CDR3 DNA is TGTGCCAGCAGCTTAACAGCGGGGCCTGGCTACACCTTC. This codes for CASSLTAGPGYTF.

This clone showed up just a few times. The V call is TRBV29-1, the J call TRBJ2-1; the match to TRBD1 covers 11 bases. The germline V gene encodes CDR1 SQVTM and CDR2 ANQGSEA. Trimming cost V 3 bases and J 7 bases; bases outside gene matches: 5. CDR3 length: 14 amino acids. CDR3 region: CSVEAGDRGNEQFF. The CDR3 nucleotides are TGCAGCGTTGAGGCTGGGGACAGGGGGAATGAGCAGTTCTTC.

The chain joins TRBV7-9 to TRBJ1-3; D not resolved. Trimming removed 3 bases from V and 0 bases from J, with 6 bases in between. Germline loops: CDR1 SEHNR, CDR2 FQNEAQ (reference sequence). This CDR3 is 14 amino acids long. The CDR3: CASSFSVSGNTIYF. The CDR3 DNA follows: TGTGCCAGCAGCTTTTCTGTCTCTGGAAACACCATATATTTT.

Worth noting for this clone: The same CDR3 is also encoded by other DNA sequences in this sample. The chain links TRBV29-1 to TRBJ2-3, with D perhaps assigned TRBD1 or TRBD2 (5 bases each). The V gene lost 4 bases and the J gene lost 0 bases, with 11 bases spanning the gap. Germline-derived CDR1 and CDR2 are SQVTM and ANQGSEA. CDR3 length: 14 residues. The CDR3 DNA reads as TGCAGCGTTGCCCGGGGCTCTAGCACAGATACGCAGTATTTT. Translated, it gives CSVARGSSTDTQYF.

The rearrangement joins TRBV19 to TRBJ1-1; TRBD1 might be the D (5 bases). The CDR3 sequence is 13 residues long. Germline-derived CDR1 and CDR2 are LNHDA and SQIVND (reference sequence). Trimming took off 7 bases at V and 11 bases at J, with 20 bases between the two ends. The CDR3 DNA reads TGTGCCAGTACTACCCCTCGGGGCCGGTCGGCTTTCTTT. This gives the protein CASTTPRGRSAFF.

The rearrangement uses TRBV28 and TRBJ2-7, with D hard to call. The CDR3 extends over 17 amino acids. V lost 5 bases, J lost 2 bases, and 22 bases lay in between. Germline CDR1 MDHEN, CDR2 SYDVKM. The CDR3 DNA reads as TGTGCCAGCAGTCCCGGATTCGTGGGCAAGGCTACCTACGAGCAGTACTTC. This gives the protein CASSPGFVGKATYEQYF.

As regards this clone: At one of its ends the junction is not consistent with the germline gene, which may arise from a read error. The gene calls are TRBV19 and TRBJ1-2; 9 positions match TRBD1. The germline V gene has CDR1 LNHDA and CDR2 SQIVND (reference sequence). The CDR3 spans 16 residues. CDR3 amino acids: CASRIASGTGTYGYTF. The CDR3, as DNA: TGTGCCAGTAGGATAGCGTCCGGGACAGGGACCTATGGCTACACCTTC.

The rearrangement links TRBV7-2 to TRBJ2-5, with D possibly called TRBD1 or TRBD2 (6 bases each). This CDR3 contains 15 residues. CDR1 and CDR2 from the germline V gene are SGHTA and FQGNSA. The V end was cut by 0 bases, the J end by 5 bases, with 13 bases between. CDR3 DNA: TGTGCCAGCAGCTTAGCTCGGGGGCGCGGGGAGACCCAGTACTTC. Translating gives CASSLARGRGETQYF.

The genes are TRBV28 and TRBJ1-4; D remains unclear. Between the trimmed V and J ends, which lost 0 bases and 4 bases, there was a span of 9 bases. Germline V gene data show CDR1 as MDHEN and CDR2 as SYDVKM. This CDR3 comprises 15 residues. The CDR3 reads CASSLWAVINEKLFF. CDR3 sequence (DNA): TGTGCCAGCAGTTTATGGGCAGTTATTAATGAAAAACTGTTTTTT.

This chain links TRBV23-1 with TRBJ1-4; D not resolved. TRBV23-1 is marked as an open reading frame, function uncertain. Trimming pared 6 bases from V and 4 bases from J, leaving 15 bases between. CDR3 size: 15 residues. CDR3 protein: CASSRYCNINEKLFF. The CDR3 coding sequence is TGCGCCAGCAGCCGATACTGCAACATTAATGAAAAACTGTTTTTT.

The DNA for the CDR3 is TGTGCCAGCAGTTACTCGAGTGAATCCTATAATTCACCCCTCCACTTT. Amino acids: CASSYSSESYNSPLHF. This chain joins TRBV6-5 and TRBJ1-6; D call uncertain. V was clipped by 0 bases and J by 1 base, with 7 bases between them. Germline loops: CDR1 MNHEY, CDR2 SVGAGI. This CDR3 comprises 16 residues.

This sequence joins TRBV11-2 and TRBJ2-5, with 7 bases that match TRBD2. The J segment lost 4 bases and the V segment lost 1 base, leaving 3 bases of the junction unmatched. The CDR3 totals 14 residues. Germline V gene sequence: CDR1 SGHAT, CDR2 FQNNGV. The CDR3 nucleotides read TGTGCCAGCAGCTTAGGCGGGGGTGGAGAGACCCAGTACTTC. This encodes CASSLGGGGETQYF.

The rearrangement uses TRBV27 and TRBJ2-7, with no clear D. The V and J ends lost 5 bases and 2 bases respectively, with 16 bases between them. CDR1 and CDR2 (germline): MNHEY, SMNVEV (reference sequence). This CDR3 has 15 amino acids. The CDR3 spells CASSPSAVGPYEQYF. DNA for the CDR3: TGTGCCAGCAGTCCCAGCGCGGTGGGCCCCTACGAGCAGTACTTC.

The V and J genes are TRBV10-1 and TRBJ1-2; 7 nucleotides match TRBD1. The ends lost 6 bases at V and 1 base at J; junction bases unmatched: 26. This CDR3 has 21 residues. Germline V lookup: CDR1 WNHNN, CDR2 SYGVQD (reference sequence). The CDR3 bases are TGCGCCAGCAGGGGCGGCGGGGAAATGACAGGGAGGGTAGGTATTAACTATGGCTACACCTTC. Protein product: CASRGGGEMTGRVGINYGYTF.

This clone has just one count. The V call is TRBV28, the J call TRBJ2-7; D is ambiguous. V was shortened by 3 bases and J by 4 bases, with 7 bases between the two germline ends. The CDR3 runs to 12 residues. From germline, CDR1 is MDHEN and CDR2 SYDVKM. CDR3 protein: CASSLKGYEQYF. The CDR3 nucleotides read TGTGCCAGCAGTTTGAAAGGGTACGAGCAGTACTTC.

This clone has a handful of counts. The chain is built from TRBV18 and TRBJ2-7; D is unclear. The germline gives CDR1 KGHSH, CDR2 LQKENI. The CDR3 spans 14 residues. Trimming cost V 8 bases and J 5 bases, with 19 bases left between them. The CDR3 here is CASVTLGLRNEQYF. The CDR3 coding sequence is TGTGCCAGCGTGACCTTAGGATTACGCAACGAGCAGTACTTC.

The chain employs TRBV4-1 and TRBJ1-1; 8 bases line up with TRBD1. J gave up 6 bases and V 3 bases, and 6 bases lay outside the gene matches. The CDR3 is made up of 14 amino acids. Germline assignment: CDR1 MGHRA and CDR2 YSYEKL. The CDR3 DNA follows: TGCGCCAGCAGCCACTCGGACAGGGACTCTGAAGCTTTCTTT. It codes for CASSHSDRDSEAFF.

The chain uses TRBV7-9 and TRBJ1-2, with 7 bases identical to TRBD1. CDR1 SEHNR and CDR2 FQNEAQ come from the germline V gene (reference sequence). The length of the CDR3 is 17 residues. Trimming cost V 4 bases and J 0 bases; bases outside gene matches: 11. The CDR3 DNA sequence: TGTGCCAGCAGCTCGAATACAGGGGTGGGAGCTAACTATGGCTACACCTTC. This gives the protein CASSSNTGVGANYGYTF.

The chain couples TRBV7-2 to TRBJ2-1; no clear D gene. Germline V lookup: CDR1 SGHTA, CDR2 FQGNSA. V shed 5 bases and J shed 10 bases, with 12 bases lying between them. This CDR3 comprises 12 residues. CDR3 bases: TGTGCCAGCAGCCCCGCAATAGACGAGCAGTTCTTC. It codes for CASSPAIDEQFF.

The rearrangement links TRBV29-1 to TRBJ2-3; 7 bases are a match to TRBD1. CDR3 length: 12 amino acids. CDR1 is SQVTM and CDR2 is ANQGSEA in the germline V gene. The CDR3 DNA reads as TGCAGTTATGGAAGGGACAGAGATACGCAGTATTTT. Amino acid sequence: CSYGRDRDTQYF.

The chain combines TRBV18 with TRBJ1-2; 10 nucleotides agree with TRBD1. The CDR3 runs 16 residues. Germline CDR1 is KGHSH and CDR2 is LQKENI. The V and J ends lost 1 base and 7 bases, in that order; junction bases with no gene match: 9. CDR3 sequence (DNA): TGTGCCAGCTCACCACGATCAGGACAGGGGGATGGTGGCTACACCTTC. Protein: CASSPRSGQGDGGYTF.

V gene TRBV15 combines with J gene TRBJ2-1, with a tentative D call TRBD2 (6 bases). The V gene lost 7 bases and the J gene lost 10 bases, with 29 bases spanning the gap. This CDR3 is 17 amino acids long. The germline CDR1 and CDR2 sequences are LNHNV and YYDKDF (reference sequence). The CDR3: CATTTEGRGFPLGEQFF. The CDR3 DNA sequence: TGTGCCACCACCACCGAGGGGCGGGGATTCCCCCTCGGCGAGCAGTTCTTC.

The chain has TRBV18 and TRBJ1-1, with D possibly being TRBD1 (5 bases). The CDR3 length is 12 residues. V was clipped by 6 bases and J by 3 bases, with 8 bases between them. Germline CDR1 KGHSH, CDR2 LQKENI. The CDR3 nucleotides are TGTGCCAGCTCGATAGGGGACACTGAAGCTTTCTTT. This encodes CASSIGDTEAFF.

Only one count was recorded for this clone. The chain combines TRBV30 with TRBJ1-2; 12 bases match TRBD1. CDR3 length: 14 residues. Germline values: CDR1 GTSNPN, CDR2 SVGIG (reference sequence). Unmatched junction bases numbered 7, after V lost 4 bases and J lost 7 bases. CDR3: CAWNRDRGLGGYTF. The CDR3 bases are TGTGCCTGGAACCGGGACAGGGGGCTTGGTGGCTACACCTTC.

This chain connects TRBV6-4 to TRBJ1-5; D unresolved. CDR3 length: 13 amino acids. V was shortened by 11 bases and J by 10 bases, with 21 bases between the two germline ends. In germline, CDR1 is MRHNA, CDR2 SNTAGT. The CDR3 here is CAPKFRLKKPQHF. The CDR3 DNA reads as TGTGCCCCTAAGTTCAGGCTCAAGAAACCCCAGCATTTT.

The chain employs TRBV15 and TRBJ1-6; possibly TRBD1 for D (5 bases). Germline V gene lookup returns CDR1 LNHNV and CDR2 YYDKDF (reference sequence). The CDR3 totals 17 residues. V dropped 0 bases and J dropped 5 bases, with 14 bases sitting between them. The CDR3 DNA reads TGTGCCACCAGCAGAGATATTTACAGGTCCGATAATTCACCCCTCCACTTT. Translated: CATSRDIYRSDNSPLHF. Based on the CDR3 plus reference TRBV15 and TRBJ1-6, the full variable domain is DAMVIQNPRYQVTQFGKPVTLSCSQTLNHNVMYWYQQKSSQAPKLLFHYYDKDFNNEADTPDNFQSRRPNTSFCFLDIRSPGLGDTAMYLCATSRDIYRSDNSPLHFGNGTRLTVT.

V usage is TRBV4-1 and J usage is TRBJ2-5; D is unclear. The V gene's germline CDR1 is MGHRA and CDR2 YSYEKL. Trimming shortened V by 1 base and J by 1 base, and 7 bases separated the two germline ends. The CDR3 totals 14 residues. The CDR3 loop is CASSQAHTQETQYF. Written as DNA, the CDR3 is TGCGCCAGCAGCCAAGCACACACCCAAGAGACCCAGTACTTC.

CDR3 amino acids: CASSRTSPYEQYV. CDR3 nucleotide sequence: TGTGCCAGCAGTAGGACGTCTCCCTACGAGCAGTACGTC. The V and J genes are TRBV28 and TRBJ2-7, with D unresolved. Trimming took off 5 bases at V and 2 bases at J, with 10 bases between the two ends. The CDR3 length is 13 residues. Germline V CDR1 and CDR2: MDHEN, SYDVKM.

This clone came up a few times. This chain joins TRBV10-3 and TRBJ1-2, with D possibly TRBD1 on 5 matching bases. V was shortened by 0 bases and J by 6 bases, with 8 bases between the two germline ends. The CDR3 loop spans 13 amino acids. Per the germline V gene, CDR1 is ENHRY and CDR2 is SYGVKD. The CDR3 here is CAISESPRDGYTF. The DNA for the CDR3 is TGTGCCATCAGTGAGTCCCCCAGGGATGGCTACACCTTC.

The rearrangement links TRBV5-6 to TRBJ2-7; D not resolved. Germline CDR1 is SGHDT and CDR2 is YYEEEE. The V and J ends lost 5 bases and 5 bases respectively, with 11 bases between them. The CDR3 covers 12 residues. CDR3 nucleotides: TGTGCCAGCAGTCCCTGGCCGGACGAGCAGTACTTC. It translates to CASSPWPDEQYF.

V and J are TRBV6-5 and TRBJ2-7; D uncertain. V was pared by 4 bases and J by 1 base, with 5 bases between. CDR3 length equals 12 residues. CDR1 is MNHEY, CDR2 SVGAGI, per germline. CDR3 DNA: TGTGCCAGCAGTTGGCCATCCTACGAGCAGTACTTC. Protein: CASSWPSYEQYF.

The V and J genes are TRBV4-1 and TRBJ2-7; 8 nucleotides align to TRBD1. Trimming cost V 0 bases and J 1 base; bases outside gene matches: 5. Germline V gives CDR1 MGHRA, CDR2 YSYEKL. The CDR3 runs 16 residues. Written as DNA, the CDR3 is TGCGCCAGCAGCCAAGATCATAACAGGGGGTCCTACGAGCAGTACTTC. It codes for CASSQDHNRGSYEQYF.